This TCR beta chain emerged from a study of blood T cell repertoires in COVID-19. The trim removed 0 bases at V and 2 bases at J, leaving 7 bases unmatched. CDR3 length equals 17 residues. Germline CDR1 is MNHNS and CDR2 is SASEGT. Generated by immunoSEQ multiplex PCR, the TCRdb table keeps only in-frame clones and is missing some. The sample shows about 320,000 clones, approximately 88% of them seen only once. Sample: PBMCs or T cells enriched from blood (not recorded which). V usage is TRBV6-1 and J usage is TRBJ1-5; 7 bases match TRBD1. This TCR came from a man aged 55-75 years who had recovered from COVID-19. The CDR3 coding sequence is TGTGCCAGCAGTGAAGCGGAGGGGGCGCGGGGCAATCAGCCCCAGCATTTT. Protein sequence: CASSEAEGARGNQPQHF.